The 5 T cell receptor beta chains listed next were all sequenced from one sample in a study of Ad26.COV2.S vaccination and SARS-CoV-2 variants. Clones were read by immunoSEQ multiplex PCR, and TCRdb kept only the in-frame ones, dropping some. The sample yields about 400,000 clones, over 80% seen once. Treatment: 15 to 20 received Ad26.COV2.S at low or high dose, single or two shots; roughly 5 received placebo; per-sample allocation not given. Sampling was done on day 63 after the first vaccine or placebo injection. Sequenced here: peripheral blood, sampled in a trial of Ad26.COV2.S vaccine versus placebo. Every receptor here comes from a person aged 18 to 59 who received the Ad26.COV2.S COVID-19 vaccine or a placebo.

This chain links TRBV28 with TRBJ1-1; D unclear. CDR3 length: 13 amino acids. V shed 7 bases and J shed 5 bases, with 14 bases lying between them. Per the germline V gene, CDR1 is MDHEN and CDR2 is SYDVKM. The CDR3 reads CASKDPAGTEAFF. CDR3 in DNA: TGTGCCAGCAAAGACCCAGCTGGAACTGAAGCTTTCTTT.

The genes are TRBV5-1 and TRBJ2-3; the D is unclear. The CDR3 spans 16 residues. The V end was cut by 2 bases, the J end by 0 bases, with 13 bases between. The germline V gene has CDR1 SGHRS and CDR2 YFSETQ. The CDR3 DNA sequence: TGCGCCAGCAGCTTCGGCGGACCCTCTAGCACAGATACGCAGTATTTT. Protein: CASSFGGPSSTDTQYF. The whole variable domain, remainder taken from reference TRBV5-1 and TRBJ2-3, is KAGVTQTPRYLIKTRGQQVTLSCSPISGHRSVSWYQQTPGQGLQFLFEYFSETQRNKGNFPGRFSGRQFSNSRSEMNVSTLELGDSALYLCASSFGGPSSTDTQYFGPGTRLTVL.

The V and J genes are TRBV10-3 and TRBJ1-1; D not resolved. Trimming shortened V by 0 bases and J by 1 base, and 9 bases separated the two germline ends. This CDR3 region has 15 residues. Per germline, CDR1 ENHRY and CDR2 SYGVKD. CDR3 in amino acids: CAISESWNTNTEAFF. The CDR3 region has the DNA TGTGCCATCAGTGAGTCATGGAATACGAACACTGAAGCTTTCTTT.

As for this clone: Since a much larger clone is just one base distant, this may be a read error. The sample has other DNA sequences that encode this CDR3 too. This chain links TRBV7-2 with TRBJ2-7; D remains ambiguous. From germline, CDR1 is SGHTA and CDR2 FQGNSA. The CDR3 is made up of 12 amino acids. Trimming pared 4 bases from V and 1 base from J, leaving 5 bases between. The CDR3 coding sequence is TGTGCCAGCAGCTGGGGTTCCTACGAGCAGTACTTC. Protein product: CASSWGSYEQYF. Supplemented by reference TRBV7-2 and TRBJ2-7, the full variable domain reads GAGVSQSPSNKVTEKGKDVELRCDPISGHTALYWYRQSLGQGLEFLIYFQGNSAPDKSGLPSDRFSAERTGGSVSTLTIQRTQQEDSAVYLCASSWGSYEQYFGPGTRLTVT.

The chain carries TRBV11-2 and TRBJ1-2; possibly TRBD1 for D (6 bases). The germline V and J ends were trimmed by 6 bases and 4 bases, with 18 bases remaining between them. The germline V gene encodes CDR1 SGHAT and CDR2 FQNNGV. The CDR3 has 15 amino acids. The CDR3, as DNA: TGTGCCAGCAGTTACGTACCCGGGACACCCTATGGCTACACCTTC. It is translated as CASSYVPGTPYGYTF.